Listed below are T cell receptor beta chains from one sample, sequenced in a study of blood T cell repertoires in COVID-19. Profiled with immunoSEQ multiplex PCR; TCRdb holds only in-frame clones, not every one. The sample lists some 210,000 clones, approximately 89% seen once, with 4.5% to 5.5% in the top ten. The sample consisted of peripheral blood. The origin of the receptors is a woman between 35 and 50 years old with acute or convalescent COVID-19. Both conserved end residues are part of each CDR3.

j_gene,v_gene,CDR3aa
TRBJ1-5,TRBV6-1,CASSEGGRVNQPQHF
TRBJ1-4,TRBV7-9,CASSFTGTGGEKLFF
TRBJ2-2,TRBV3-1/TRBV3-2,CASSQGATRELFF
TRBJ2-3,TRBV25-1,CASSLRQGLGTDTQYF
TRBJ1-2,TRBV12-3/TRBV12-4,CASSIRQISGYTF
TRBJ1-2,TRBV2,CASTRGGVDRINYGYTF
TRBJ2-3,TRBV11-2,CASAGPDTQYF
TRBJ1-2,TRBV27,CASSPLGRGPYYGYTF
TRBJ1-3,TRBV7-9,CASSKDRGYFSSGNTIYF
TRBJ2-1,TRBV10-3,CAISDRGDEQFF
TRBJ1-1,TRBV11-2,CASSLARYSEAFF
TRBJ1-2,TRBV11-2,CASSTLRTADYGYTF
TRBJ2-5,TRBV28,CATGPQETQYF
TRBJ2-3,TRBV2,CASSEQGAWADTQYF
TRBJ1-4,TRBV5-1,CASSFSGLDEKLFF
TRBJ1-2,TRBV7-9,CASSLDRYYGYTF